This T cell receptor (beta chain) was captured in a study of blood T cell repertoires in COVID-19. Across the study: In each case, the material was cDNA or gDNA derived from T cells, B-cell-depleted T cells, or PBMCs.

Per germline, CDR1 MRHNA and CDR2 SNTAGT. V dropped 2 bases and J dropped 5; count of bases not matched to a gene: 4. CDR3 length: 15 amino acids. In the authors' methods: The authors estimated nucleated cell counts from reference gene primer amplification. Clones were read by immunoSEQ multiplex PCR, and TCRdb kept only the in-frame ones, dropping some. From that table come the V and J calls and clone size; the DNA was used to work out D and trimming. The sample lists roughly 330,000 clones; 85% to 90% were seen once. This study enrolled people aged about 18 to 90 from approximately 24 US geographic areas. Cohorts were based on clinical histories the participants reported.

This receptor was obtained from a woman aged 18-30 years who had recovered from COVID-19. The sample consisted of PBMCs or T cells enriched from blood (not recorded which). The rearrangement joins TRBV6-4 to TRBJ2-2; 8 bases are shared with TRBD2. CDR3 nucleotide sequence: TGTGCCAGCAGTGACGGGCGGGAGGAGACCGGGGAGCTGTTTTTT. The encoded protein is CASSDGREETGELFF.